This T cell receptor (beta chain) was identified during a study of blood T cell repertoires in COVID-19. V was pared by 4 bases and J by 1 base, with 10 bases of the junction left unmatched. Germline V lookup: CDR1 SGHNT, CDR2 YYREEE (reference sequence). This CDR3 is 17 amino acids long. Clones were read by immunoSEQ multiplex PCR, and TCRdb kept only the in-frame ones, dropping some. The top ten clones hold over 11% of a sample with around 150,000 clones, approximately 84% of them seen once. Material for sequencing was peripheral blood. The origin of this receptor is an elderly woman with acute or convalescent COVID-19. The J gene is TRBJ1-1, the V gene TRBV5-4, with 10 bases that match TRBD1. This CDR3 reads CASSPRGGTGANTEAFF. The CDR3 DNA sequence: TGTGCCAGCAGCCCCCGGGGGGGGACAGGGGCGAACACTGAAGCTTTCTTT.